This TCR beta chain was obtained from a study of cytomegalovirus exposure and HLA in healthy donors. A multiplex PCR was run with 60 Vbeta primers and 13 Jbeta primers. Some clones are missing from TCRdb's copy, which holds only in-frame ones; the method was immunoSEQ multiplex PCR. The sample yields 150,000 to 200,000 clones, approximately 78% seen once. Germline V gene lookup returns CDR1 MDHEN and CDR2 SYDVKM. After removal of 6 bases from V and 7 bases from J, the junction contained 15 bases not matched to a gene. CDR3 size: 16 residues. The gene calls are TRBV28 and TRBJ1-2, with 9 positions matching TRBD1. The sequenced material came from PBMCs. This receptor was taken from a woman aged 18-30 years in good health and CMV-seronegative. Written as DNA, the CDR3 is TGTGCCAGCAGCCGACAGGGGGTAGGACTTGTGGGTGGCTACACCTTC. Its translation: CASSRQGVGLVGGYTF.